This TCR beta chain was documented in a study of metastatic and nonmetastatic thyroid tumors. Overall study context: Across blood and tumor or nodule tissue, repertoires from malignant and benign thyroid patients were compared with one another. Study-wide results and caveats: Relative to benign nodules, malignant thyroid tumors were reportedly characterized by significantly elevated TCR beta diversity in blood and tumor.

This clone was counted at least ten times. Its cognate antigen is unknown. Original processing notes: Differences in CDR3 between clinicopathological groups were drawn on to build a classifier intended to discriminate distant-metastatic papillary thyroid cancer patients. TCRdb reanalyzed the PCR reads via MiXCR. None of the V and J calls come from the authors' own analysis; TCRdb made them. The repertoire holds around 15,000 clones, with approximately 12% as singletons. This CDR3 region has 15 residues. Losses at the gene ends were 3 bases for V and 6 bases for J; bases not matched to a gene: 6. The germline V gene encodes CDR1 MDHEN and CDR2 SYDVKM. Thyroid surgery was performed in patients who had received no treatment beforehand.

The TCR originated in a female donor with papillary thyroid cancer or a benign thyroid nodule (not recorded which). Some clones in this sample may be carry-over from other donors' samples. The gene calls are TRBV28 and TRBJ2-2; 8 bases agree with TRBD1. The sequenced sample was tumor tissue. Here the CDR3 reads CASSFDRGPAGELFF. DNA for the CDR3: TGTGCCAGCAGTTTTGACAGGGGCCCCGCCGGGGAGCTGTTTTTT.